These 24 T cell receptor beta chains were sequenced from one sample in a study of blood T cell repertoires in COVID-19. Repertoires were generated with immunoSEQ multiplex PCR, while TCRdb's copy carries only in-frame clones and drops some. The data show roughly 250,000 clones, with approximately 86% seen just once and roughly 1.6% held by the top ten. Sequencing was done on a sample of PBMCs or T cells enriched from blood (not recorded which). The receptor set was obtained from a woman aged 45-65 years who had recovered from COVID-19.

This clone was seen just once. This rearrangement joins TRBV21-1 to TRBJ1-6. TRBV21-1 is a pseudogene segment. CDR3 length equals 18 residues. CDR3 protein: CASSKGLSVSSYNSPLHF. Here the CDR3 DNA reads TGTGCCAGCAGCAAAGGACTTTCCGTGAGCTCCTATAATTCACCCCTCCACTTT.

The chain recombines TRBV6-5 with TRBJ2-2; maybe TRBD2 (6 bases). The length of the CDR3 is 14 residues. Germline loops: CDR1 MNHEY, CDR2 SVGAGI. Trimming took 8 bases from V and 4 from J, leaving 14 bases between them. CDR3 DNA: TGTGCCAGCTGGGTTAGCGGACGCACCGGGGAGCTGTTTTTT. This gives the protein CASWVSGRTGELFF.

V is TRBV28 and J is TRBJ1-2, with TRBD1 matching 9 bases. The junction had 7 bases not matched to a gene; V was cut back by 7 bases and J by 4 bases. The CDR3 has 14 residues. From germline, CDR1 is MDHEN and CDR2 SYDVKM. The DNA for the CDR3 is TGTGCCAGCACCTCGGGACAGGGAAGCTATGGCTACACCTTC. Amino acids: CASTSGQGSYGYTF.

This clone was found once. This chain connects TRBV7-9 to TRBJ2-7; maybe TRBD1 (6 bases). Between the trimmed V and J ends, which lost 3 bases and 2 bases, there was a span of 14 bases. The CDR3 spans 15 residues. The germline gives CDR1 SEHNR, CDR2 FQNEAQ (reference sequence). The DNA for the CDR3 is TGTGCCAGCAGCTTCGTAGCCAGGGGTCCCTACGAGCAGTACTTC. Its protein is CASSFVARGPYEQYF.

The J gene is TRBJ1-1, the V gene TRBV6-1; D is ambiguous. Per germline, CDR1 MNHNS and CDR2 SASEGT. The CDR3 runs 15 residues. Trimming stripped 2 bases from V and 0 bases from J, with 10 bases between. The CDR3 DNA sequence: TGTGCCAGCAGTGAAAGCGCAGATCTGAACACTGAAGCTTTCTTT. Amino acid sequence: CASSESADLNTEAFF.

V usage is TRBV15 and J usage is TRBJ1-2, with D unclear. Trimming cost V 0 bases and J 0 bases, with 5 bases left between them. The CDR3 runs 14 residues. Germline CDR1 is LNHNV and CDR2 is YYDKDF (reference sequence). The CDR3, as DNA: TGTGCCACCAGCAGAGATTCAGCTAACTATGGCTACACCTTC. Protein product: CATSRDSANYGYTF.

The J gene is TRBJ1-1, the V gene TRBV28; TRBD1 matches at 8 bases. This CDR3 spans 13 amino acids. The germline gives CDR1 MDHEN, CDR2 SYDVKM. The V gene end was trimmed by 5 bases and the J gene end by 7 bases; junction bases not matched to a gene: 6. The CDR3 protein is CASSDRTGLEAFF. In DNA form, the CDR3 reads TGTGCCAGCAGTGATAGGACAGGGCTTGAAGCTTTCTTT.

The chain couples TRBV4-1 to TRBJ1-2, with D unresolved. The CDR3 sequence is 13 residues long. V was shortened by 1 base and J by 2 bases, with 5 bases between the two germline ends. Germline V gene sequence: CDR1 MGHRA, CDR2 YSYEKL. CDR3 in amino acids: CASSQAANYGYTF. The CDR3 bases are TGCGCCAGCAGCCAAGCAGCGAACTATGGCTACACCTTC.

Here the CDR3 reads CASSLENRENSPLHF. Here the CDR3 DNA reads TGTGCCAGCAGCTTGGAAAACAGGGAGAATTCACCCCTCCACTTT. The V call is TRBV5-6, the J call TRBJ1-6; perhaps TRBD1 as D (6 bases). The V end was cut by 0 bases, the J end by 7 bases, with 11 bases between. Germline V gene data show CDR1 as SGHDT and CDR2 as YYEEEE. The CDR3 runs to 15 residues.

This clone was picked up one time. V usage is TRBV6-5 and J usage is TRBJ2-3; D unclear. V lost 8 bases and J 4 bases, leaving 10 bases between the germline ends. The germline CDR1 and CDR2 sequences are MNHEY and SVGAGI. This CDR3 contains 12 residues. CDR3 DNA: TGTGCCAGCTCCTCAAACTCAGATACGCAGTATTTT. This encodes CASSSNSDTQYF.

In this sample, this clone turned up a few times. The chain recombines TRBV24-1 with TRBJ2-1; 10 bases line up with TRBD2. V shed 6 bases and J 7 bases; nucleotides not matched to a gene: 14. Germline CDR1 and CDR2: KGHDR and SFDVKD. This CDR3 is built from 17 residues. CDR3 amino acids: CATSKSGLADFLNEQFF. CDR3 nucleotides: TGTGCCACCAGTAAATCCGGACTAGCGGACTTTTTGAATGAGCAGTTCTTC.

In this sample, this clone turned up once. The chain couples TRBV28 to TRBJ2-5; 7 nucleotides align to TRBD2. The germline gives CDR1 MDHEN, CDR2 SYDVKM. This CDR3 is 14 amino acids long. J gave up 5 bases and V 9 bases, and 12 bases lay outside the gene matches. CDR3 sequence (DNA): TGTGCCAGGACGCTGGGGGGGATGATGGAGACCCAGTACTTC. This encodes CARTLGGMMETQYF.

The chain couples TRBV18 to TRBJ2-3, with TRBD1 matching 7 bases. This CDR3 has 17 amino acids. Germline assignment: CDR1 KGHSH and CDR2 LQKENI. Trimming cost V 0 bases and J 2 bases; bases outside gene matches: 8. CDR3 coding DNA: TGTGCCAGCTCACCACCAGCAAAGGGACAGTACACAGATACGCAGTATTTT. Translating gives CASSPPAKGQYTDTQYF.

The rearrangement uses TRBV5-1 and TRBJ2-5, with D perhaps TRBD2 (5 bases). Germline V gives CDR1 SGHRS, CDR2 YFSETQ. Trimming took off 1 base at V and 3 bases at J, with 16 bases between the two ends. CDR3 length: 16 residues. DNA for the CDR3: TGCGCCAGCAGCTTGTCAGGCCGGCGGGTGAAAGAGACCCAGTACTTC. It specifies CASSLSGRRVKETQYF.

This sequence joins TRBV2 and TRBJ2-1, with 9 bases aligning to TRBD2. Trimming removed 7 bases from V and 6 bases from J; junction bases left unmatched: 7. CDR1 SNHLY and CDR2 FYNNEI come from the germline V gene. The CDR3 runs to 14 residues. The CDR3 spells CASNPGLASNEQFF. In DNA form, the CDR3 reads TGTGCCAGCAACCCAGGACTAGCGAGCAATGAGCAGTTCTTC.

This sequence joins TRBV28 and TRBJ1-2; 10 nucleotides align to TRBD1. Germline V CDR1 and CDR2: MDHEN, SYDVKM. After removal of 5 bases from V and 5 bases from J, the junction contained 5 bases not matched to a gene. This CDR3 has 14 amino acids. CDR3 sequence: CASSPRQGAYGYTF. The CDR3 DNA reads TGTGCCAGCAGTCCGAGACAGGGGGCTTATGGCTACACCTTC.

The genes are TRBV29-1 and TRBJ1-1; 11 bases map to TRBD1. V gave up 2 bases and J gave up 6 bases; unmatched junction bases: 5. Germline V gene sequence: CDR1 SQVTM, CDR2 ANQGSEA. CDR3 length: 14 residues. The CDR3: CSVEPRDRGAEAFF. Here the CDR3 DNA reads TGCAGCGTTGAACCCCGGGACAGGGGGGCTGAAGCTTTCTTT.

The V gene is TRBV11-2, the J gene TRBJ1-5; no clear D gene. Deletions cut 5 bases from V and 1 base from J, with 18 bases between. CDR1 and CDR2 (germline): SGHAT, FQNNGV. This CDR3 comprises 17 residues. Written as DNA, the CDR3 is TGTGCCAGCAGCCCCATGGGGTTGTCGGGAAGCAATCAGCCCCAGCATTTT. It yields the protein CASSPMGLSGSNQPQHF.

This chain links TRBV18 with TRBJ1-1, with a weak D call TRBD1 (6 bases). This CDR3 is built from 14 residues. Looked up from germline, CDR1 is KGHSH and CDR2 is LQKENI. V lost 5 bases to trimming and J lost 1 base, with 11 bases between them. The CDR3 sequence is CASSSTGPNTEAFF. For the CDR3, the DNA is TGTGCCAGCTCATCGACAGGACCGAACACTGAAGCTTTCTTT.

Comments on this clone: The sample holds other DNA sequences that translate to the same CDR3. The chain couples TRBV28 to TRBJ1-5; D is ambiguous. The CDR3 extends over 16 amino acids. Trimming shortened V by 1 base and J by 0 bases, and 10 bases separated the two germline ends. Germline CDR1 reads MDHEN; CDR2 reads SYDVKM. The DNA for the CDR3 is TGTGCCAGCAGTTTATACCCCGGTGATAGCAATCAGCCCCAGCATTTT. Amino acids: CASSLYPGDSNQPQHF. The whole variable domain, filled in from reference TRBV28 and TRBJ1-5, reads DVKVTQSSRYLVKRTGEKVFLECVQDMDHENMFWYRQDPGLGLRLIYFSYDVKMKEKGDIPEGYSVSREKKERFSLILESASTNQTSMYLCASSLYPGDSNQPQHFGDGTRLSIL.

The chain recombines TRBV28 with TRBJ1-2, with D possibly matching TRBD1 (5 bases). The CDR3 is 14 amino acids. Deletions cut 3 bases from V and 5 bases from J, with 13 bases between. Germline CDR1 is MDHEN and CDR2 is SYDVKM. The CDR3 coding sequence is TGTGCCAGCAGTTTGCGAAGGGGAACTTATGGCTACACCTTC. It yields the protein CASSLRRGTYGYTF.

The chain has TRBV19 and TRBJ1-5; no firm D call. Germline loops: CDR1 LNHDA, CDR2 SQIVND (reference sequence). V lost 5 bases and J lost 7, with 18 bases in between. CDR3 length equals 15 residues. Here the CDR3 reads CASSLRTGLGQPQHF. In nucleotides, the CDR3 is TGTGCCAGTAGTCTCCGGACGGGGTTGGGGCAGCCCCAGCATTTT.

This clone was seen a single time. V usage is TRBV9 and J usage is TRBJ1-4; D gene unclear. V was cut by 4 bases and J by 2 bases, with 12 bases left in between. This CDR3 region has 15 residues. Looked up from germline, CDR1 is SGDLS and CDR2 is YYNGEE. In DNA, the CDR3 is TGTGCCAGCAGCTCTACTCCACAGACTAATGAAAAACTGTTTTTT. Its translation: CASSSTPQTNEKLFF.

The genes are TRBV5-1 and TRBJ1-4; D remains ambiguous. The V gene lost 4 bases and the J gene lost 3 bases, with 13 bases spanning the gap. Germline loops: CDR1 SGHRS, CDR2 YFSETQ. CDR3 size: 15 residues. For the CDR3, the DNA is TGCGCCAGCAGCGTTGCTGGGCAGCCTAATGAAAAACTGTTTTTT. It codes for CASSVAGQPNEKLFF.